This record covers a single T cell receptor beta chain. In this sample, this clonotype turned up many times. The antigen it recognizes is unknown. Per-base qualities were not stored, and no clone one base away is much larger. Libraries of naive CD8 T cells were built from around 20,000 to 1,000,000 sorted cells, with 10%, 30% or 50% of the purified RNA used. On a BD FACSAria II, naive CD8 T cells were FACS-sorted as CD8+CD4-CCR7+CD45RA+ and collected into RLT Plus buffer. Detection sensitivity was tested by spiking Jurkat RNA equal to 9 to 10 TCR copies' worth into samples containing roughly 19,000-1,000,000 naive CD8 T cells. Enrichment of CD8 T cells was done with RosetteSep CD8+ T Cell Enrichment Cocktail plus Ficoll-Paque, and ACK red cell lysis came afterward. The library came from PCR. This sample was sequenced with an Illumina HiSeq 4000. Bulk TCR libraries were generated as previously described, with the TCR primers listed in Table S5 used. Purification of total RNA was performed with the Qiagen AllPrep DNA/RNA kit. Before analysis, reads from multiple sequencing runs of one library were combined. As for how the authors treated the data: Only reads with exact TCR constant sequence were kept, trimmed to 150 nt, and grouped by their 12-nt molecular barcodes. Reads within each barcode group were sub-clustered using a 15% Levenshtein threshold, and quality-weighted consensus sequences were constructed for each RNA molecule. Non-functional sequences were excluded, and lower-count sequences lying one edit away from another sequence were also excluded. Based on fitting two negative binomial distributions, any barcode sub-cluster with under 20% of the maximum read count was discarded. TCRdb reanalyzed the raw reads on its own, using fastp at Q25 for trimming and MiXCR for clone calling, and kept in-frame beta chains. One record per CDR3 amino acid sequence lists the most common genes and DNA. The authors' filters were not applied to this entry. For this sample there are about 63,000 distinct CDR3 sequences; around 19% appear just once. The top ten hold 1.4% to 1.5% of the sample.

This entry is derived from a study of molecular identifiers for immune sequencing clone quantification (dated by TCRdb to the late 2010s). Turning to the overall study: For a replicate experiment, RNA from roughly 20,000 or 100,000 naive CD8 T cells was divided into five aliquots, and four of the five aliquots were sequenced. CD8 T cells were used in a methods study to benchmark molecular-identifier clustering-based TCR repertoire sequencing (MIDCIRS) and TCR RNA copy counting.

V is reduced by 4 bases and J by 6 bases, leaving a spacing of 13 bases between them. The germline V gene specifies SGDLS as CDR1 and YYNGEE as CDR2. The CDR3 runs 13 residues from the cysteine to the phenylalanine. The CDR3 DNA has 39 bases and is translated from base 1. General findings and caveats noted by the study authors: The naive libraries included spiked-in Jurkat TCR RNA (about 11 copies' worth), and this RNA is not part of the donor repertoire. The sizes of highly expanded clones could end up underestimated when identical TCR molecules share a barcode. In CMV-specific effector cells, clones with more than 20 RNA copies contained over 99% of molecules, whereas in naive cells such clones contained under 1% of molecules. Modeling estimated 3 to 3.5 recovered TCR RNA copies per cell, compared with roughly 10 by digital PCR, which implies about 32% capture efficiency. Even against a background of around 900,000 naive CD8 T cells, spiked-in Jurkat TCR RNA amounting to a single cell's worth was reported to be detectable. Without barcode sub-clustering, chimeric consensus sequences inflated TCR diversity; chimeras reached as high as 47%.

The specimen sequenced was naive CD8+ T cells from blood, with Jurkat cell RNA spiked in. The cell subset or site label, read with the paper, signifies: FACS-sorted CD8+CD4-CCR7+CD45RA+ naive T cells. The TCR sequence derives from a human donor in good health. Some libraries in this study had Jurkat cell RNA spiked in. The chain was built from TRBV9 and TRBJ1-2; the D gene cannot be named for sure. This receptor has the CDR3 CASSPISYDGYTF. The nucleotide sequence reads TGTGCCAGCAGCCCGATTTCGTATGATGGCTACACCTTC.